The T cell receptor beta chain under discussion was sequenced for a study of blood T cell repertoires in COVID-19. The CDR3 spans 14 residues. CDR1 and CDR2 (germline): SGHDT, YYEEEE. V was clipped by 0 bases and J by 4 bases, with 10 bases between them. Profiling relied on immunoSEQ multiplex PCR, and the TCRdb table lists in-frame clones only, not all of them. The data contain about 260,000 clones, about nine tenths of them singletons. V usage is TRBV5-6 and J usage is TRBJ2-5, with D possibly matching TRBD2 (6 bases). The sample taken for sequencing was peripheral blood. This sequence originates from a woman in her forties or fifties who had recovered from COVID-19. The CDR3 reads CASSLALGGETQYF. The DNA of the CDR3 is TGTGCCAGCAGCTTGGCCTTGGGAGGAGAGACCCAGTACTTC.